The rows below give T cell receptor beta chains drawn from one sample of a study of graft-versus-host responses after intestinal transplantation. No antigen has been identified for these receptors. The method was immunoSEQ multiplex PCR; TCRdb's version includes in-frame clones alone and lacks a portion of them. Of over 100,000 clones in the sample, roughly 91% are singletons; the top ten hold more than 0.1%. The sample here was unstimulated CD4+ T cells sorted from spleen or lymph node cells, taken before intestinal transplant. These TCRs come from a human donor who received an intestinal transplant. Each CDR3 is given with its conserved first and last residue. A D gene is named only where the DNA matches it firmly. The size field is filled for only some rows; it gives once, few, many or a size class.

CDR3 length	V gene	clone size	J gene	D gene	CDR3 protein	CDR3 DNA
13	TRBV6-1	.	TRBJ1-2	.	CASSERNNYGYTF	TGTGCCAGCAGTGAACGGAATAACTATGGCTACACCTTC
18	TRBV5-1	once	TRBJ2-1	TRBD2	CASSWALAGGSSYNEQFF	TGCGCCAGCAGCTGGGCACTAGCGGGAGGCTCCTCCTACAATGAGCAGTTCTTC
13	TRBV9	once	TRBJ1-1	.	CASSVVRATEAFF	TGTGCCAGCAGCGTAGTCAGGGCGACTGAAGCTTTCTTT
14	TRBV4-1	.	TRBJ2-7	.	CASSQGPSDYEQYF	TGCGCCAGCAGCCAGGGGCCTAGCGACTACGAGCAGTACTTC
12	TRBV7-9	.	TRBJ2-7	.	CASSLNAYEQYF	TGTGCCAGCAGCTTAAACGCCTACGAGCAGTACTTC
15	TRBV27	.	TRBJ2-3	TRBD2	CASSGPGLAIDTQYF	TGTGCCAGCAGTGGACCGGGACTAGCGATAGATACGCAGTATTTT
13	TRBV5-1	.	TRBJ1-1	.	CASSLEGNTEAFF	TGCGCCAGCAGCTTGGAAGGGAACACTGAAGCTTTCTTT
15	TRBV11-1	.	TRBJ1-6	TRBD1	CASSSRTGYNSPLHF	TGTGCCAGCAGCTCCCGGACAGGTTATAATTCACCCCTCCACTTT
12	TRBV29-1	.	TRBJ2-5	.	CSVRLYQETQYF	TGCAGCGTTCGGCTTTACCAAGAGACCCAGTACTTC
12	TRBV30	.	TRBJ1-2	TRBD1	CAWNRDRGGYTF	TGTGCCTGGAACCGGGACAGGGGTGGCTACACCTTC
18	TRBV4-2	.	TRBJ2-2	TRBD2	CASSLGTSGRSSTGELFF	TGTGCCAGCAGCCTGGGGACTAGCGGGAGGAGTAGCACCGGGGAGCTGTTTTTT
12	TRBV5-1	.	TRBJ2-1	.	CASSLGRWEQFF	TGCGCCAGCAGCTTGGGCCGTTGGGAGCAGTTCTTC
15	TRBV5-1	few	TRBJ2-2	TRBD2	CASSWTSGSTGELFF	TGCGCCAGCAGCTGGACTAGCGGGAGCACCGGGGAGCTGTTTTTT
17	TRBV28	.	TRBJ2-7	.	CASKLSGGGPRTGEQYF	TGTGCCAGCAAGCTCTCTGGCGGAGGGCCTAGAACGGGGGAGCAGTACTTC
14	TRBV10-3	once	TRBJ1-5	.	CAIGGGRENQPQHF	TGTGCCATCGGCGGGGGGAGGGAGAATCAGCCCCAGCATTTT
13	TRBV5-1	once	TRBJ1-1	.	CASSYSQNTEAFF	TGCGCCAGCAGCTATTCACAGAACACTGAAGCTTTCTTT
12	TRBV7-6	.	TRBJ1-1	.	CASSSRHTEAFF	TGTGCCAGCAGCTCCCGACACACTGAAGCTTTCTTT
15	TRBV6-5	.	TRBJ2-7	.	CASSYSMPRSYEQYF	TGTGCCAGCAGTTACTCGATGCCCAGATCCTACGAGCAGTACTTC
16	TRBV7-6	.	TRBJ2-3	.	CASSPEAGFWTDTQYF	TGTGCCAGCAGCCCAGAAGCGGGCTTTTGGACAGATACGCAGTATTTT
13	TRBV30	.	TRBJ2-3	.	CAWGRQGTDTQYF	TGTGCCTGGGGGAGACAGGGCACAGATACGCAGTATTTT
13	TRBV10-3	.	TRBJ1-2	TRBD1	CAISADRGSGYTF	TGTGCCATCAGTGCGGACAGGGGATCTGGCTACACCTTC
15	TRBV7-8	.	TRBJ2-3	.	CASSLDGVGTDTQYF	TGTGCCAGCAGCTTAGATGGGGTGGGCACAGATACGCAGTATTTT
16	TRBV6-1	.	TRBJ1-5	.	CASSERADGGNQPQHF	TGTGCCAGCAGTGAAAGGGCCGACGGGGGCAATCAGCCCCAGCATTTT
12	TRBV11-2	.	TRBJ1-4	TRBD1	CASSSGGEKLFF	TGTGCCAGCAGCTCAGGGGGTGAAAAACTGTTTTTT
15	TRBV9	.	TRBJ1-1	.	CASSVGHRVDTEAFF	TGTGCCAGCAGCGTAGGGCACAGGGTGGACACTGAAGCTTTCTTT
12	TRBV6-1	.	TRBJ2-5	TRBD2	CASSGRGETQYF	TGTGCCAGCAGTGGGCGGGGGGAGACCCAGTACTTC
14	TRBV14	.	TRBJ2-2	.	CASSQDVFTGELFF	TGTGCCAGCAGCCAAGACGTATTCACCGGGGAGCTGTTTTTT
13	TRBV30	.	TRBJ1-5	.	CAFQGYSNQPQHF	TGTGCCTTTCAGGGTTATAGCAATCAGCCCCAGCATTTT